The next 31 T cell receptor beta chains were all read from a single sample in a study of blood T cell repertoires in COVID-19. Produced via immunoSEQ multiplex PCR; TCRdb's table is partial and in-frame only. Of about 240,000 clones in the sample, approximately 87% were seen once. Sequenced: peripheral blood. These receptors came from a man between 60 and 70 years old with acute or convalescent COVID-19.

The V call is TRBV11-2, the J call TRBJ2-3, with D possibly being TRBD2 (6 bases). From germline, CDR1 is SGHAT and CDR2 FQNNGV. This CDR3 spans 16 amino acids. Trimming shortened V by 0 bases and J by 1 base, and 11 bases separated the two germline ends. The CDR3 sequence: CASSLDNPGGTDTQYF. CDR3 in DNA: TGTGCCAGCAGCTTAGATAATCCGGGAGGCACAGATACGCAGTATTTT.

The rearrangement links TRBV6-5 to TRBJ2-7, with D perhaps TRBD2 (6 bases). The CDR3 has 12 amino acids. CDR1 MNHEY and CDR2 SVGAGI come from the germline V gene. Trimming took off 6 bases at V and 7 bases at J, with 13 bases between the two ends. CDR3 bases: TGTGCCAGCAGATGGATTCGGGGGGAGCAGTACTTC. It is translated as CASRWIRGEQYF.

V and J are TRBV28 and TRBJ1-5; a weak D match, TRBD1 (6 bases). The V gene lost 7 bases and the J gene lost 0 bases, with 16 bases spanning the gap. CDR1 is MDHEN, CDR2 SYDVKM, per germline. The CDR3 has 16 residues. This CDR3 is CASTPPTGHSNQPQHF. The CDR3 coding sequence is TGTGCCAGCACCCCTCCCACAGGGCATAGCAATCAGCCCCAGCATTTT.

V and J are TRBV19 and TRBJ2-7; 8 bases agree with TRBD2. V was pared by 5 bases and J by 3 bases, with 15 bases of the junction left unmatched. CDR3 length: 17 residues. The germline V gene has CDR1 LNHDA and CDR2 SQIVND (reference sequence). The CDR3 DNA reads as TGTGCCAGTAGTCCGCAGGGGCGGGTTAGCGGGAACTACGAGCAGTACTTC. Translation: CASSPQGRVSGNYEQYF.

CDR3 sequence: CASSVARNYGYTF. In DNA form, the CDR3 reads TGTGCCAGCAGCGTAGCACGGAACTATGGCTACACCTTC. The chain employs TRBV9 and TRBJ1-2, with D uncertain. The CDR3 length is 13 residues. V was cut by 0 bases and J by 2 bases, with 5 bases left in between. Germline V lookup: CDR1 SGDLS, CDR2 YYNGEE.

The chain carries TRBV19 and TRBJ1-5; maybe TRBD1 (5 bases). V was cut by 1 base and J by 1 base, with 11 bases left in between. Germline V gene data show CDR1 as LNHDA and CDR2 as SQIVND (reference sequence). This CDR3 has 16 amino acids. The chain's CDR3 is CASSIGGALSNQPQHF. The CDR3, as DNA: TGTGCCAGTAGTATAGGCGGGGCATTGAGCAATCAGCCCCAGCATTTT.

The gene calls are TRBV11-2 and TRBJ2-7, with D maybe TRBD2 (5 bases). Germline V gene lookup returns CDR1 SGHAT and CDR2 FQNNGV. The CDR3 length is 12 residues. V shed 1 base and J shed 4 bases, with 5 bases lying between them. The chain's CDR3 is CASSLAGYEQYF. The CDR3 DNA reads TGTGCCAGCAGCTTAGCGGGGTACGAGCAGTACTTC.

J is TRBJ1-1 and V is TRBV6-2 or TRBV6-3; D call uncertain. V was cut by 2 bases and J by 1 base, with 8 bases left in between. Germline assignment: CDR1 MNHEY and CDR2 SVGEGT. The CDR3 extends over 14 amino acids. As DNA, the CDR3 is TGTGCCAGCAGTTACGGGCCCTCGAACACTGAAGCTTTCTTT. It codes for CASSYGPSNTEAFF.

Worth noting for this clone: One end of the junction does not line up with germline, which may come from a read error. V is TRBV7-7 and J is TRBJ2-7; no firm D call. Germline V lookup: CDR1 SSHAT, CDR2 FNYEAQ (reference sequence). This CDR3 has 13 residues. CDR3 protein: CASSLDSFYEQYF. Here the CDR3 DNA reads TGTGCTAGCAGCTTAGATAGTTTCTACGAGCAGTACTTC.

The chain is built from TRBV5-4 and TRBJ2-1; TRBD2 agrees at 8 bases. CDR3 length equals 16 residues. Germline loops: CDR1 SGHNT, CDR2 YYREEE (reference sequence). Germline trimming cut 4 bases from V and 7 bases from J; bases unmatched to any gene: 13. Here the CDR3 reads CASSAASGSHWNEQFF. In DNA, the CDR3 is TGTGCCAGCAGCGCGGCTAGCGGGTCTCACTGGAATGAGCAGTTCTTC.

This chain joins TRBV27 and TRBJ1-1, with D tentatively TRBD1 (6 bases). The CDR3 totals 12 residues. Germline lookup yields CDR1 MNHEY and CDR2 SMNVEV (reference sequence). Trimming took 8 bases from V and 1 from J, leaving 8 bases between them. CDR3 coding DNA: TGTGCCAGCGGGGGCCGGAACACTGAAGCTTTCTTT. Its protein product is CASGGRNTEAFF.

This chain connects TRBV11-3 to TRBJ1-4; 8 nucleotides align to TRBD1. The CDR3 is made up of 14 amino acids. Unmatched junction bases numbered 4, after V lost 3 bases and J lost 7 bases. Germline loops: CDR1 SGHNT, CDR2 YENEEA. CDR3 nucleotides: TGTGCCAGCAGCTTGGGACAGGCGTCTGAAAAACTGTTTTTT. Encoded protein: CASSLGQASEKLFF.

V is TRBV6-5 and J is TRBJ1-6; D not certain. V lost 7 bases and J 6 bases, leaving 13 bases between the germline ends. From germline, CDR1 is MNHEY and CDR2 SVGAGI. CDR3 length: 14 amino acids. The chain's CDR3 is CASNNPYSNSPLHF. DNA for the CDR3: TGTGCCAGCAACAACCCGTACAGTAATTCACCCCTCCACTTT.

The DNA for the CDR3 is TGTGCCAGCAGTGAAGCGCTTCGTAACAGGCCGGACGTCATGAACACTGAAGCTTTCTTT. This codes for CASSEALRNRPDVMNTEAFF. This sequence joins TRBV6-1 and TRBJ1-1; D perhaps matches TRBD1 (5 bases). V was trimmed by 0 bases and J by 0 bases, leaving 23 bases between them. Germline CDR1 reads MNHNS; CDR2 reads SASEGT. The CDR3 contains 20 residues.

This clone has only a few counts. The chain links TRBV24-1 to TRBJ1-4; 7 bases are shared with TRBD1. Germline V gives CDR1 KGHDR, CDR2 SFDVKD. The CDR3 sequence is 16 residues long. With 1 base clipped from V and 6 bases from J, the junction kept 7 bases outside the gene matches. In nucleotides, the CDR3 is TGTGCCACCAGTGATTTTCCAGGGGGGCCGGATGAAAAACTGTTTTTT. Amino acid sequence: CATSDFPGGPDEKLFF.

This sequence joins TRBV6-6 and TRBJ2-3; the match to TRBD2 covers 11 bases. J was trimmed by 4 bases and V by 6 bases; bases with no gene match: 9. This CDR3 comprises 16 residues. Germline CDR1 is MNHNY and CDR2 is SVGAGI (reference sequence). The CDR3 loop reads CASSRAGTSGSDTQYF. In nucleotides, the CDR3 is TGTGCCAGCAGCCGTGCCGGGACTAGCGGATCAGATACGCAGTATTTT.

The rearrangement joins TRBV30 to TRBJ1-4; D possibly corresponds to TRBD1 (6 bases). CDR1 GTSNPN and CDR2 SVGIG come from the germline V gene (reference sequence). The CDR3 is made up of 13 amino acids. Deletions cut 2 bases from V and 8 bases from J, with 12 bases between. In DNA, the CDR3 is TGTGCCTGGAGTTCCGCGGGGGGCGAAAAACTGTTTTTT. It codes for CAWSSAGGEKLFF. Full variable domain (remainder filled in from reference TRBV30 and TRBJ1-4): SQTIHQWPATLVQPVGSPLSLECTVEGTSNPNLYWYRQAAGRGLQLLFYSVGIGQISSEVPQNLSASRPQDRQFILSSKKLLLSDSGFYLCAWSSAGGEKLFFGSGTQLSVL.

The sample holds one count of this clone. Distinct nucleotide sequences in the sample also encode this CDR3. The chain employs TRBV6-5 and TRBJ1-1, with TRBD1 as a possible D gene (6 bases). Trimming took off 5 bases at V and 0 bases at J, with 7 bases between the two ends. The germline gives CDR1 MNHEY, CDR2 SVGAGI. The length of the CDR3 is 13 residues. The CDR3 loop reads CASSRQVNTEAFF. As DNA, the CDR3 is TGTGCCAGCAGTAGACAGGTGAACACTGAAGCTTTCTTT.

This chain links TRBV7-2 with TRBJ1-3; D is perhaps TRBD1 (5 bases). V lost 4 bases to trimming and J lost 4 bases, with 17 bases between them. CDR1 SGHTA and CDR2 FQGNSA come from the germline V gene. CDR3 size: 16 residues. CDR3 bases: TGTGCCAGCAGCTCCCGGGTGGGGGGGACCGGAAACACCATATATTTT. Protein product: CASSSRVGGTGNTIYF.

V usage is TRBV11-2 and J usage is TRBJ2-1, with D perhaps matching TRBD2 (6 bases). Germline V gives CDR1 SGHAT, CDR2 FQNNGV. CDR3 length: 16 amino acids. V dropped 2 bases and J dropped 5 bases, with 16 bases sitting between them. CDR3 loop: CASSLSPTGVDNEQFF. The CDR3 DNA sequence: TGTGCCAGCAGCTTATCACCCACGGGGGTCGACAATGAGCAGTTCTTC.

This clone was seen more than once but under ten times. This rearrangement joins TRBV5-1 to TRBJ1-2; 11 bases are a match to TRBD1. Per germline, CDR1 SGHRS and CDR2 YFSETQ. After removal of 4 bases from V and 6 bases from J, the junction contained 5 bases not matched to a gene. The CDR3 extends over 14 amino acids. CDR3 in DNA: TGCGCCAGCAGCCTGGACAGGGGGCTGGATGGCTACACCTTC. This translates into CASSLDRGLDGYTF.

This clone was counted between two and nine times. The gene calls are TRBV2 and TRBJ1-5; tentatively, D is TRBD1 (6 bases). Trimming stripped 8 bases from V and 3 bases from J, with 17 bases between. The CDR3 has 15 amino acids. In germline, CDR1 is SNHLY, CDR2 FYNNEI. The DNA for the CDR3 is TGTGCCAGCCTACGGACGCAGGGGACCAATCAGCCCCAGCATTTT. Translated, it gives CASLRTQGTNQPQHF.

The chain employs TRBV7-2 and TRBJ2-7; 7 bases match TRBD2. Per the germline V gene, CDR1 is SGHTA and CDR2 is FQGNSA. Unmatched junction bases numbered 10, after V lost 0 bases and J lost 5 bases. The CDR3 is 16 residues long. CDR3 DNA sequence: TGTGCCAGCAGCTTAGCAGTCCTGGCGGGAGTGAACGAGCAGTACTTC. It yields the protein CASSLAVLAGVNEQYF.

The genes are TRBV19 and TRBJ1-4; maybe TRBD1 (5 bases). Germline assignment: CDR1 LNHDA and CDR2 SQIVND (reference sequence). V was cut by 3 bases and J by 6 bases, with 17 bases left in between. This CDR3 is 16 amino acids long. CDR3 sequence: CASSISLGLSDEKLFF. The CDR3 DNA follows: TGTGCCAGTAGTATCTCTCTGGGGCTGTCAGATGAAAAACTGTTTTTT.

The rearrangement uses TRBV6-6 and TRBJ2-2, with 7 bases lining up with TRBD1. J lost 0 bases, V lost 5 bases, and 12 bases had no gene match. This CDR3 contains 18 residues. Germline CDR1 is MNHNY and CDR2 is SVGAGI (reference sequence). Here the CDR3 DNA reads TGTGCCAGCAGTCAAAGGGGGCTCGTCTTCACGAACACCGGGGAGCTGTTTTTT. Its protein product is CASSQRGLVFTNTGELFF.

The V call is TRBV28, the J call TRBJ2-3, with 9 bases matching TRBD1. Germline CDR1 and CDR2: MDHEN and SYDVKM. This CDR3 contains 15 residues. The V segment lost 9 bases and the J segment 0 bases; nucleotides outside the gene matches: 7. DNA of the CDR3: TGTGCCAGGACCCTCGGACAGGGGAGCACAGATACGCAGTATTTT. Protein: CARTLGQGSTDTQYF. Filled out from reference TRBV28 and TRBJ2-3, the complete variable domain reads DVKVTQSSRYLVKRTGEKVFLECVQDMDHENMFWYRQDPGLGLRLIYFSYDVKMKEKGDIPEGYSVSREKKERFSLILESASTNQTSMYLCARTLGQGSTDTQYFGPGTRLTVL.

The V gene is TRBV5-1, the J gene TRBJ1-6; 8 positions agree with TRBD1. CDR1 is SGHRS, CDR2 YFSETQ, per germline. V trimming: 3 bases; J trimming: 6 bases; junction bases outside the gene matches: 11. There are 17 residues in the CDR3. The CDR3 protein is CASSSIGDRITNSPLHF. The CDR3 coding sequence is TGCGCCAGCAGCTCAATCGGGGACAGGATTACTAATTCACCCCTCCACTTT. Full variable domain (remainder filled in from reference TRBV5-1 and TRBJ1-6): KAGVTQTPRYLIKTRGQQVTLSCSPISGHRSVSWYQQTPGQGLQFLFEYFSETQRNKGNFPGRFSGRQFSNSRSEMNVSTLELGDSALYLCASSSIGDRITNSPLHFGNGTRLTVT.

Only one count was recorded for this clone. The V gene is TRBV7-2, the J gene TRBJ2-2; TRBD2 aligns across 12 bases. The ends lost 0 bases at V and 0 bases at J; junction bases unmatched: 8. Germline lookup yields CDR1 SGHTA and CDR2 FQGNSA. This CDR3 contains 20 residues. The CDR3 coding sequence is TGTGCCAGCAGCTTAGCGGGACTAGCGGGCCTAGGACCGAACACCGGGGAGCTGTTTTTT. Translated: CASSLAGLAGLGPNTGELFF.

This clone was picked up a small number of times. The rearrangement links TRBV28 to TRBJ1-2; a possible D gene is TRBD1 (5 bases). V lost 3 bases to trimming and J lost 5 bases, with 13 bases between them. The CDR3 is 14 amino acids. The germline gives CDR1 MDHEN, CDR2 SYDVKM. The CDR3 DNA reads as TGTGCCAGCAGTTTCGGCAGGGCGGGGTATGGCTACACCTTC. This translates into CASSFGRAGYGYTF.

The chain uses TRBV9 and TRBJ2-7, with TRBD1 identical over 10 bases. The CDR3 extends over 15 amino acids. Germline V gene data show CDR1 as SGDLS and CDR2 as YYNGEE. J lost 7 bases, V lost 1 base, and 8 bases had no gene match. The CDR3 is CASSVQPGQGYEQYF. CDR3 bases: TGTGCCAGCAGCGTACAGCCGGGACAGGGGTATGAGCAGTACTTC.

The CDR3 nucleotides read TGTGCCAGCAGCTTAGGGGCAGGGACTCCGGATACGCAGTATTTT. The encoded protein is CASSLGAGTPDTQYF. The chain combines TRBV7-9 with TRBJ2-3, with D tentatively TRBD2 (6 bases). The germline V gene encodes CDR1 SEHNR and CDR2 FQNEAQ (reference sequence). V lost 1 base and J 6 bases, leaving 14 bases between the germline ends. CDR3 length: 15 amino acids.